The 17 T cell receptor beta chains listed next were all sequenced from one sample in a study of cytomegalovirus exposure and HLA in healthy donors. Sequencing used immunoSEQ multiplex PCR; TCRdb keeps in-frame clones, though not all of them. The sample lists 140,000 to 150,000 clones, roughly 86% occurring once. Sequenced material: PBMCs. All receptors come from a man aged 18 to 29 in good health and CMV-seropositive.

The chain has TRBV30 and TRBJ2-5; TRBD2 matches 12 bases. The CDR3 spans 12 residues. The junction had 7 bases not matched to a gene; V was cut back by 6 bases and J by 11 bases. Germline-derived CDR1 and CDR2 are GTSNPN and SVGIG (reference sequence). CDR3 loop: CACLTSGGSQYF. The CDR3, as DNA: TGTGCCTGTCTGACTAGCGGGGGAAGTCAGTACTTC.

The J gene is TRBJ2-7, the V gene TRBV18, with 7 bases matching TRBD1. V lost 5 bases and J lost 6; bases outside the gene matches: 4. Germline lookup yields CDR1 KGHSH and CDR2 LQKENI. CDR3 length equals 12 residues. CDR3 residues: CASSRDRREQYF. For the CDR3, the DNA is TGTGCCAGCTCAAGGGACAGACGCGAGCAGTACTTC.

The V and J genes are TRBV7-3 and TRBJ1-1; D not certain. V lost 1 base, J lost 2 bases, and 8 bases lay in between. Germline CDR1 and CDR2: SGHTA and FQGTGA. This CDR3 has 14 residues. This CDR3 reads CASSLKAENTEAFF. The CDR3 DNA follows: TGTGCCAGCAGCTTAAAGGCGGAAAACACTGAAGCTTTCTTT.

This sequence joins TRBV29-1 and TRBJ2-3, with D unclear. Germline V gene data show CDR1 as SQVTM and CDR2 as ANQGSEA. This CDR3 region has 11 residues. The germline V and J ends were trimmed by 4 bases and 7 bases, with 9 bases remaining between them. CDR3 nucleotides: TGCAGCGTTGTCATGCGGAATACGCAGTATTTT. The encoded protein is CSVVMRNTQYF.

The CDR3 DNA reads TGTGCCAGCAGCGGTGGGATTCAAGGGAGTTACGAGCAGTACTTC. Protein sequence: CASSGGIQGSYEQYF. The gene calls are TRBV9 and TRBJ2-7; D may be TRBD2 (5 bases). Germline assignment: CDR1 SGDLS and CDR2 YYNGEE. This CDR3 comprises 15 residues. Trimming left V 3 bases short and J 4 bases short, with 17 bases between. Full variable domain (outside the CDR3, taken from reference TRBV9 and TRBJ2-7): DSGVTQTPKHLITATGQRVTLRCSPRSGDLSVYWYQQSLDQGLQFLIQYYNGEERAKGNILERFSAQQFPDLHSELNLSSLELGDSALYFCASSGGIQGSYEQYFGPGTRLTVT.

The chain is built from TRBV5-4 and TRBJ2-1; TRBD2 matches at 7 bases. This CDR3 region has 16 residues. The junction had 7 bases not matched to a gene; V was cut back by 4 bases and J by 0 bases. Per the germline V gene, CDR1 is SGHNT and CDR2 is YYREEE (reference sequence). The CDR3: CASSPRRTSSYNEQFF. The CDR3, as DNA: TGTGCCAGCAGCCCCCGAAGGACTAGCTCCTACAATGAGCAGTTCTTC.

The chain carries TRBV11-3 and TRBJ2-1, with 8 nucleotides matching TRBD1. The CDR3 spans 13 residues. V shed 3 bases, J shed 9 bases, and the junction held 4 bases outside the gene matches. Germline lookup yields CDR1 SGHNT and CDR2 YENEEA. CDR3 sequence: CASSFGQGSEQFF. The CDR3 DNA is TGTGCCAGCAGCTTTGGACAGGGAAGTGAGCAGTTCTTC.

The chain carries TRBV5-1 and TRBJ1-2; 11 positions match TRBD1. This CDR3 is built from 14 residues. J was trimmed by 8 bases and V by 4 bases; bases with no gene match: 7. The germline V gene has CDR1 SGHRS and CDR2 YFSETQ. The CDR3 DNA reads TGCGCCAGCAGCCGCGGACAGGGGGCGGAAGGCTACACCTTC. This sequence encodes CASSRGQGAEGYTF. The entire variable domain, with the rest obtained from reference TRBV5-1 and TRBJ1-2, is as follows: KAGVTQTPRYLIKTRGQQVTLSCSPISGHRSVSWYQQTPGQGLQFLFEYFSETQRNKGNFPGRFSGRQFSNSRSEMNVSTLELGDSALYLCASSRGQGAEGYTFGSGTRLTVV.

A few counts support this clone. The genes are TRBV7-9 and TRBJ1-5; weak D call: TRBD1 (6 bases). The CDR3 has 17 residues. Germline-derived CDR1 and CDR2 are SEHNR and FQNEAQ (reference sequence). The V end lost 1 base, the J end lost 0 bases, and 13 bases lay between the germline ends. The CDR3 DNA is TGTGCCAGCAGCTTAGGGCAGGGGAGGGATAGCAATCAGCCCCAGCATTTT. Residues: CASSLGQGRDSNQPQHF.

The chain links TRBV7-2 to TRBJ1-5; 8 bases are a match to TRBD1. Germline-derived CDR1 and CDR2 are SGHTA and FQGNSA. J lost 7 bases, V lost 4 bases, and 6 bases had no gene match. The CDR3 length is 14 residues. The CDR3 region is CASSYGTGPQPQHF. For the CDR3, the DNA is TGTGCCAGCAGCTATGGGACAGGCCCCCAGCCCCAGCATTTT. Full variable domain (rest looked up from reference TRBV7-2 and TRBJ1-5): GAGVSQSPSNKVTEKGKDVELRCDPISGHTALYWYRQSLGQGLEFLIYFQGNSAPDKSGLPSDRFSAERTGGSVSTLTIQRTQQEDSAVYLCASSYGTGPQPQHFGDGTRLSIL.

The chain carries TRBV7-9 and TRBJ2-7; weak D call: TRBD2 (5 bases). The V end lost 1 base, the J end lost 7 bases, and 11 bases lay between the germline ends. Germline V gene sequence: CDR1 SEHNR, CDR2 FQNEAQ (reference sequence). This CDR3 comprises 13 residues. In DNA, the CDR3 is TGTGCCAGCAGCTTAGTATCGACGGGGGAGCAGTACTTC. It yields the protein CASSLVSTGEQYF.

CDR3 nucleotides: TGTGCCTGGAGTGAGAAGCAGCGGCTACAAGGAAACACCTTC. Its protein product is CAWSEKQRLQGNTF. The V and J genes are TRBV30 and TRBJ1-2; D is uncertain. CDR3 length: 14 residues. Germline values: CDR1 GTSNPN, CDR2 SVGIG (reference sequence). Trimming shortened V by 1 base and J by 12 bases, and 21 bases separated the two germline ends.

The rearrangement links TRBV7-9 to TRBJ1-1; unclear D gene. The germline V gene has CDR1 SEHNR and CDR2 FQNEAQ (reference sequence). The CDR3 length is 12 residues. Trimming removed 5 bases at V and 3 bases at J, with 7 bases between. The CDR3 reads CASSRHDTEAFF. The CDR3 region has the DNA TGTGCCAGCAGCCGACATGACACTGAAGCTTTCTTT.

In its sample, this clone was seen once. The genes are TRBV5-1 and TRBJ1-2; D may be TRBD1 (6 bases). Germline CDR1 reads SGHRS; CDR2 reads YFSETQ. V was pared by 3 bases and J by 4 bases, with 13 bases between. CDR3 length: 14 residues. In DNA, the CDR3 is TGCGCCAGCAGCTCCGGACAGCCCCTCTATGGCTACACCTTC. The encoded protein is CASSSGQPLYGYTF.

The chain combines TRBV20-1 with TRBJ2-1; D is possibly TRBD2 (6 bases). Trimming left V 5 bases short and J 8 bases short, with 10 bases between. CDR1 and CDR2 from the germline V gene are DFQATT and SNEGSKA (reference sequence). This CDR3 spans 11 amino acids. CDR3 DNA: TGCAGTGCTCGCGGGGCCGATGAGCAGTTCTTC. It codes for CSARGADEQFF.

This chain links TRBV5-4 with TRBJ1-2, with D hard to call. The length of the CDR3 is 13 residues. Germline CDR1 is SGHNT and CDR2 is YYREEE (reference sequence). Trimming shortened V by 4 bases and J by 3 bases, and 10 bases separated the two germline ends. The CDR3: CASSPSGHYGYTF. CDR3 nucleotides: TGTGCCAGCAGCCCCTCGGGTCACTATGGCTACACCTTC.

The chain links TRBV4-1 to TRBJ1-5; maybe TRBD1 (6 bases). Per germline, CDR1 MGHRA and CDR2 YSYEKL. Trimming cost V 0 bases and J 0 bases, with 9 bases left between them. This CDR3 comprises 16 residues. The CDR3 protein is CASSQEEGHSNQPQHF. In DNA form, the CDR3 reads TGCGCCAGCAGCCAAGAAGAGGGACATAGCAATCAGCCCCAGCATTTT.